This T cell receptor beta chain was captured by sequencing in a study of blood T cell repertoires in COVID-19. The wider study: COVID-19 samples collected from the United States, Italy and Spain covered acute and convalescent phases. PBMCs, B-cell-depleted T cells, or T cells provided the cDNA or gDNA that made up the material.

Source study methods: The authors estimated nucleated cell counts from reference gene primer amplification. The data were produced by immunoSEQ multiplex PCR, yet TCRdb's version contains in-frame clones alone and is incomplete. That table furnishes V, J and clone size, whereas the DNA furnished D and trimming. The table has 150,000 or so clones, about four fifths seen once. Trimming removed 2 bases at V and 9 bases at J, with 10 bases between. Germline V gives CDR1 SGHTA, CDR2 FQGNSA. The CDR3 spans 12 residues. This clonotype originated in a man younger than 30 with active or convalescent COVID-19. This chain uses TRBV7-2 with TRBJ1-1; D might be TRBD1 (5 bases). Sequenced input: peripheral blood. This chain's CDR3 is CASSLSGQKAFF. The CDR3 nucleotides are TGTGCCAGCAGCTTATCAGGGCAGAAAGCTTTCTTT.